Sequencing of this T cell receptor (beta chain) was carried out in a study of T cell repertoires in cytomegalovirus infection. Study at large: Signatures in public TCR beta sequences pointed to both CMV infection and matching HLA type.

TCRdb processed the reads anew with MiXCR; each CDR3 protein has one entry. The sample lists approximately 130,000 distinct CDR3 sequences; approximately 9.2% were seen once. The CDR3 totals 16 residues. V was pared by 5 bases and J by 5 bases, with 9 bases of the junction left unmatched. CDR1 is SGHTA and CDR2 is FQGNSA in the germline V gene. General study points: Ex vivo, HLA-C-restricted CMV-specific TCR beta clonotypes prevailed over the rest of the response. Totalled public TCR beta family frequency picked out people who carried CMV plus the relevant HLA.

This clonotype has at least ten counts. The antigen remains unidentified. This receptor was identified in a human donor in good health (CMV status not recorded). Some clones in this sample may be carry-over from other donors' samples. The chain joins TRBV7-2 to TRBJ2-3; 11 bases fit TRBD2. The sequenced sample consisted of PBMCs. CDR3 nucleotide sequence: TGTGCCAGCAGCCCTCTAGCGGGGGGCCCTTTAGATACGCAGTATTTT. It codes for CASSPLAGGPLDTQYF.